Presented here are 18 T cell receptor beta chains from one specimen sequenced in a study of blood T cells in healthy people across ages. Primed by a sample-barcoded 5' primer and a J-beta primer mix, a second PCR proceeded for roughly 6 to 12 cycles. MiXCR, applied by TCRdb to the 5' RACE reads, yields one record per CDR3 protein. The sample holds hundreds of thousands of distinct CDR3 sequences, under 45% seen once. What was sequenced was blood. Every receptor here comes from a man aged 60-69 years in good health.

This chain connects TRBV7-9 to TRBJ2-5; TRBD1 matches 7 bases. The CDR3 has 11 residues. Losses at the gene ends were 1 base for V and 12 bases for J; bases not matched to a gene: 2. CDR1 is SEHNR, CDR2 FQNEAQ, per germline (reference sequence). This CDR3 is CASSLGGTEYF. CDR3 in DNA: TGTGCCAGCAGCTTAGGGGGGACAGAGTACTTC.

This clonotype was observed a few times. The V and J genes are TRBV20-1 and TRBJ2-4; 10 bases align to TRBD2. CDR1 DFQATT and CDR2 SNEGSKA come from the germline V gene (reference sequence). Unmatched junction bases numbered 5, after V lost 5 bases and J lost 1 base. CDR3 size: 15 residues. CDR3 sequence (DNA): TGCAGTGCTCCCCCGACTAGCGGGGCCAAAAACATTCAGTACTTC. Protein: CSAPPTSGAKNIQYF.

The rearrangement links TRBV20-1 to TRBJ1-1; D ambiguous. V was shortened by 3 bases and J by 0 bases, with 5 bases between the two germline ends. CDR1 and CDR2 from the germline V gene are DFQATT and SNEGSKA (reference sequence). The CDR3 is 12 residues long. The CDR3 region is CSASQLNTEAFF. In DNA form, the CDR3 reads TGCAGTGCTAGCCAGCTGAACACTGAAGCTTTCTTT.

The chain joins TRBV10-1 to TRBJ2-1; 8 bases are shared with TRBD2. Germline values: CDR1 WNHNN, CDR2 SYGVQD (reference sequence). This CDR3 region has 17 residues. The ends lost 4 bases at V and 3 bases at J; junction bases unmatched: 11. The CDR3 DNA reads TGCGCCAGCAGTGTCGCATCGTCGGGGGGGGACTACAATGAGCAGTTCTTC. It yields the protein CASSVASSGGDYNEQFF.

For the CDR3, the DNA is TGTGCCAGCAGCAAGCGGCGGGCCCCCTATAATTCACCCCTCCACTTT. Translation: CASSKRRAPYNSPLHF. This sequence joins TRBV5-6 and TRBJ1-6, with D uncertain. V was trimmed by 4 bases and J by 2 bases, leaving 13 bases between them. The CDR3 runs to 16 residues. Germline assignment: CDR1 SGHDT and CDR2 YYEEEE.

The chain joins TRBV5-4 to TRBJ2-4; D perhaps matches TRBD1 (6 bases). The CDR3 runs to 15 residues. Germline CDR1 SGHNT, CDR2 YYREEE (reference sequence). V was shortened by 3 bases and J by 6 bases, with 16 bases between the two germline ends. This CDR3 reads CASSSMTGRLNIQYF. CDR3 DNA sequence: TGTGCCAGCAGCTCGATGACAGGACGACTAAACATTCAGTACTTC.

The chain carries TRBV27 and TRBJ2-5, with D possibly TRBD2 on 6 matching bases. This CDR3 is built from 16 residues. CDR1 MNHEY and CDR2 SMNVEV come from the germline V gene (reference sequence). Trimming took off 5 bases at V and 5 bases at J, with 21 bases between the two ends. CDR3 residues: CASSLTGTWASETQYF. CDR3 bases: TGTGCCAGCAGTCTTACCGGGACTTGGGCCTCCGAGACCCAGTACTTC.

This clonotype was seen more than once but under ten times. The chain uses TRBV4-3 and TRBJ2-1; D is unresolved. The CDR3 is 13 amino acids. V dropped 0 bases and J dropped 8 bases, with 8 bases sitting between them. The V gene's germline CDR1 is LGHNA and CDR2 YSLEER. In DNA, the CDR3 is TGCGCCAGCAGCCAAGATAAGGCGCATGAGCAGTTCTTC. Translation: CASSQDKAHEQFF.

The V gene is TRBV3-1, the J gene TRBJ2-5; the D gene is possibly TRBD1 (5 bases). Near its end, the DNA agrees better with TRBJ2-7, so the J call may be wrong. This CDR3 comprises 14 residues. Germline loops: CDR1 LGHDT, CDR2 YNNKEL (reference sequence). The CDR3 coding sequence is TGTGCCAGCAGCCAAGGGAAAGGGGCTGGCGAGCAGTACTTC. Residues: CASSQGKGAGEQYF.

V usage is TRBV20-1 and J usage is TRBJ1-1; a weak D match, TRBD1 (6 bases). This CDR3 region has 14 residues. Per germline, CDR1 DFQATT and CDR2 SNEGSKA (reference sequence). Trimming removed 1 base at V and 1 base at J, with 10 bases between. CDR3 DNA: TGCAGTGCTAGAGGTGGAGGGGGGAACACTGAAGCTTTCTTT. Amino acid sequence: CSARGGGGNTEAFF.

This clonotype was counted only a few times. This chain links TRBV6-6 with TRBJ2-7, with D unresolved. CDR3 size: 13 residues. Trimming removed 0 bases from V and 4 bases from J, with 7 bases in between. In germline, CDR1 is MNHNY, CDR2 SVGAGI (reference sequence). CDR3 nucleotides: TGTGCCAGCAGTTACTCGGCAGTTTACGAGCAGTACTTC. Its translation is CASSYSAVYEQYF.

V is TRBV7-9 and J is TRBJ1-3, with TRBD1 identical over 10 bases. The length of the CDR3 is 14 residues. V shed 3 bases and J 7 bases; nucleotides not matched to a gene: 3. CDR1 is SEHNR and CDR2 is FQNEAQ in the germline V gene (reference sequence). As DNA, the CDR3 is TGTGCCAGCAGCTTTGGACAGGGGGAGAACACCATATATTTT. Protein product: CASSFGQGENTIYF.

This clonotype was recorded only once. One end of the junction does not line up with germline, which may come from a read error. The V gene is TRBV7-2, the J gene TRBJ2-5, with a possible D match to TRBD2 (5 bases). Germline V gene lookup returns CDR1 SGHTA and CDR2 FQGNSA. The length of the CDR3 is 13 residues. The CDR3: CASSPSLQGTQYF. The CDR3 coding sequence is TGTGCCAGCAGCCCTAGCCTCCAAGGGACCCAGTACTTC.

The chain is built from TRBV20-1 and TRBJ1-4; no clear D gene. Between the trimmed V and J ends, which lost 1 base and 2 bases, there was a span of 5 bases. The CDR3 spans 13 residues. From germline, CDR1 is DFQATT and CDR2 SNEGSKA (reference sequence). The CDR3 DNA reads as TGCAGTGCTAGAGTGTGGACTAATGAAAAACTGTTTTTT. The encoded protein is CSARVWTNEKLFF.

There are many counts of this clonotype. The CDR3 sequence is CASSTLSGSGYTF. CDR3 sequence (DNA): TGTGCCAGCAGCACACTAAGTGGAAGCGGCTACACCTTC. V usage is TRBV9 and J usage is TRBJ1-2; D uncertain. CDR1 and CDR2 (germline): SGDLS, YYNGEE. This CDR3 region has 13 residues. V was shortened by 4 bases and J by 8 bases, with 15 bases between the two germline ends.

This chain uses TRBV7-2 with TRBJ2-6, with D maybe TRBD1 (6 bases). The germline V gene encodes CDR1 SGHTA and CDR2 FQGNSA. V was clipped by 8 bases and J by 0 bases, with 20 bases between them. The CDR3 length is 18 residues. CDR3 amino acids: CASGSTGPVASGANVLTF. The CDR3 DNA reads as TGTGCCAGCGGGAGTACAGGGCCCGTCGCCTCTGGGGCCAACGTCCTGACTTTC.

This clonotype was seen a handful of times. The CDR3: CASSARDRYEQYF. The CDR3 nucleotides are TGTGCCAGCAGCGCCCGGGACAGATACGAGCAGTACTTC. The chain recombines TRBV9 with TRBJ2-7; 7 bases align to TRBD1. The trim removed 3 bases at V and 4 bases at J, leaving 4 bases unmatched. The length of the CDR3 is 13 residues. The germline CDR1 and CDR2 sequences are SGDLS and YYNGEE.

This clonotype appeared many times. Compared with germline, one end of the junction differs, possibly owing to a read error. The chain joins TRBV7-2 to TRBJ2-7; D is possibly TRBD2 (6 bases). This CDR3 is built from 15 residues. Germline-derived CDR1 and CDR2 are SGHTA and FQGNSA. CDR3 protein: CASSFSSVSSHEQYF. The CDR3, as DNA: TGTGCCAGCAGCTTTTCTAGCGTGTCCTCCCACGAGCAGTACTTC.